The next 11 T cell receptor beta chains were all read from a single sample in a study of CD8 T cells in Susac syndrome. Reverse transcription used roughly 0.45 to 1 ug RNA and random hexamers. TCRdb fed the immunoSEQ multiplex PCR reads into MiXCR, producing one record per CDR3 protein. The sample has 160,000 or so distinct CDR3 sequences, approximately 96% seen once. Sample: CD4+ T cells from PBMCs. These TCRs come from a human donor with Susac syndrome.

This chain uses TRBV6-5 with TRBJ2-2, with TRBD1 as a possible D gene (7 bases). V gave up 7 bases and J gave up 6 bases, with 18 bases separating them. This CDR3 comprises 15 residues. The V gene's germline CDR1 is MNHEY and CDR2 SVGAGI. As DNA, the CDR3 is TGTGCCAGCATTGGAAACAGGGGAGGTTCCGGGGAGCTGTTTTTT. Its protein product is CASIGNRGGSGELFF.

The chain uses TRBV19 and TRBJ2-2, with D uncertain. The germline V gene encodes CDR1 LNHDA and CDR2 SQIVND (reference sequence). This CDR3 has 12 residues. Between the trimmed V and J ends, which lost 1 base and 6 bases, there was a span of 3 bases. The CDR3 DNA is TGTGCCAGTAGTATAGCAGCCGGGGAGCTGTTTTTT. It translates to CASSIAAGELFF.

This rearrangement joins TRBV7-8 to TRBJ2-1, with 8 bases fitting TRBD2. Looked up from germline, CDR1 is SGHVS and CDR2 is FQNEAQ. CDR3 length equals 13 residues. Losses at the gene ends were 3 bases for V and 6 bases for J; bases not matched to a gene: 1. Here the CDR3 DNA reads TGTGCCAGCAGCTTCGCGGGAGGCAATGAGCAGTTCTTC. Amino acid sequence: CASSFAGGNEQFF. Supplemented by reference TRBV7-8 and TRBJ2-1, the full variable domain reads GAGVSQSPRYKVAKRGQDVALRCDPISGHVSLFWYQQALGQGPEFLTYFQNEAQLDKSGLPSDRFFAERPEGSVSTLKIQRTQQEDSAVYLCASSFAGGNEQFFGPGTRLTVL.

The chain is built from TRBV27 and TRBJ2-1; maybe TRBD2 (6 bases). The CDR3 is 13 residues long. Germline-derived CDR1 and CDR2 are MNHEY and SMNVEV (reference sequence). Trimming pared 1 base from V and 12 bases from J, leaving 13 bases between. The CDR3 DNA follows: TGTGCCAGCAGTTTATTGGGACTCCCATTGCAGTTCTTC. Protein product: CASSLLGLPLQFF.

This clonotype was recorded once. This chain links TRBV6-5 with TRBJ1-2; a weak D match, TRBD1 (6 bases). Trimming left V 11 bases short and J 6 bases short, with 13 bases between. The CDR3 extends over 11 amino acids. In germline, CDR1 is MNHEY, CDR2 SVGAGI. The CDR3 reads CASRGEDGYTF. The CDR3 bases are TGTGCCTCAAGGGGGGAGGATGGCTACACCTTC.

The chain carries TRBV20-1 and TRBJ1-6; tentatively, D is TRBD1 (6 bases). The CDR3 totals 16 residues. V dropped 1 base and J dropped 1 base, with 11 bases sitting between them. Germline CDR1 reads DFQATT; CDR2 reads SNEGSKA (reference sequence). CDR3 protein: CSARGGRGSYNSPLHF. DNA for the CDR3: TGCAGTGCTAGAGGGGGGCGCGGTTCCTATAATTCACCCCTCCACTTT.

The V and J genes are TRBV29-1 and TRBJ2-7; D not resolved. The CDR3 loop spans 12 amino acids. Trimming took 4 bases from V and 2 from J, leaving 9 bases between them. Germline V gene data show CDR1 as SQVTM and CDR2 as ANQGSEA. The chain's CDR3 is CSVGQVPYEQYF. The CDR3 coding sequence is TGCAGCGTTGGTCAGGTCCCCTACGAGCAGTACTTC.

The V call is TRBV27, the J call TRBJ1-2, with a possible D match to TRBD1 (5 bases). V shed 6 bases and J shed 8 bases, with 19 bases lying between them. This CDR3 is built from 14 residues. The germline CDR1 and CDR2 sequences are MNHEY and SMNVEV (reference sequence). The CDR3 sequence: CASSDPGRRSGYTF. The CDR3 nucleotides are TGTGCCAGCAGCGATCCGGGACGGAGGTCCGGCTACACCTTC.

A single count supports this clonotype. The CDR3 DNA reads TGCGCCAGCAGCAATGCAGGGTTTGATTCACCCCTCCACTTT. It encodes CASSNAGFDSPLHF. This chain uses TRBV5-1 with TRBJ1-6; maybe TRBD1 (5 bases). Looked up from germline, CDR1 is SGHRS and CDR2 is YFSETQ. The CDR3 totals 14 residues. Trimming shortened V by 4 bases and J by 8 bases, and 13 bases separated the two germline ends. The whole variable domain, filled in from reference TRBV5-1 and TRBJ1-6, reads KAGVTQTPRYLIKTRGQQVTLSCSPISGHRSVSWYQQTPGQGLQFLFEYFSETQRNKGNFPGRFSGRQFSNSRSEMNVSTLELGDSALYLCASSNAGFDSPLHFGNGTRLTVT.

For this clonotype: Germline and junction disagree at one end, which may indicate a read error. The CDR3 DNA reads TGTGCCAGCAGTTTGGGGGGCTCTGAAAACACCATATATTTT. Translating gives CASSLGGSENTIYF. This chain connects TRBV12-3 or TRBV12-4 to TRBJ1-3; a weak D match, TRBD1 (6 bases). The CDR3 consists of 14 residues.

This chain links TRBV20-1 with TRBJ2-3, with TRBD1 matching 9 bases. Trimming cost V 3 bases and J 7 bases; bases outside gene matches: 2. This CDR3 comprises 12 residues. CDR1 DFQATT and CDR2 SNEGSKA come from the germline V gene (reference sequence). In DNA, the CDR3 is TGCAGTGCTAGGGGACAGGGTCATACGCAGTATTTT. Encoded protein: CSARGQGHTQYF.